The 2 T cell receptor beta chains presented below share a single source sample, sequenced in a study of T cell repertoires in cytomegalovirus infection. One entry per CDR3 protein, called by TCRdb with MiXCR from the reads. The sample has nearly 650,000 distinct CDR3 sequences; roughly 24% are singletons. The sequenced sample consisted of CD8+ T cells from PBMCs. These receptors originate from a human donor in good health (CMV status not recorded). Some clones in this sample may be carry-over from other donors' samples.

The CDR3 sequence is CASSLGQATRDTEAFF. The CDR3 DNA sequence: TGTGCCAGCAGCTTAGGTCAGGCAACAAGGGACACTGAAGCTTTCTTT. J is TRBJ1-1 and V is TRBV7-9; D uncertain. V lost 1 base, J lost 3 bases, and 15 bases lay in between. Germline CDR1 SEHNR, CDR2 FQNEAQ (reference sequence). The CDR3 runs to 16 residues.

This clonotype has more than one count but fewer than ten. The junction departs from the called germline gene at one end, perhaps through a read error. The chain has TRBV4-1 and TRBJ1-2; D remains ambiguous. CDR3 length: 15 residues. CDR1 and CDR2 from the germline V gene are MGHRA and YSYEKL. In nucleotides, the CDR3 is TGTGCCAGCAGCTCCCCGGGCGGGGTGAACTATGGCTACACCTTC. Amino acid sequence: CASSSPGGVNYGYTF.